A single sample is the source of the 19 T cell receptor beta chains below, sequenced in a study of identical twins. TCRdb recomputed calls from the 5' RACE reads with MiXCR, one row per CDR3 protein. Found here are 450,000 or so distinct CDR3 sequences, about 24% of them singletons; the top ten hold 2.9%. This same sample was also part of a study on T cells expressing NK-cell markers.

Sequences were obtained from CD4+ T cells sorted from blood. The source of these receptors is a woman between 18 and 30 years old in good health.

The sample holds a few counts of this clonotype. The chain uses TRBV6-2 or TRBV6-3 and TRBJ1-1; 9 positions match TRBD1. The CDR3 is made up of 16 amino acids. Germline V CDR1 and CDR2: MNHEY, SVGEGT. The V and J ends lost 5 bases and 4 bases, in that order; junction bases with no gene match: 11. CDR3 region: CASSPNRGRMATEAFF. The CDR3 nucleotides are TGTGCCAGCAGTCCGAACAGGGGGCGGATGGCCACTGAAGCTTTCTTT.

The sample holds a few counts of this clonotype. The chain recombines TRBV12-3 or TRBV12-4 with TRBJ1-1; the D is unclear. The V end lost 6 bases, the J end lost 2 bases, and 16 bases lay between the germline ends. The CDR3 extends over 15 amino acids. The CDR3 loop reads CASSPFPGLNTEAFF. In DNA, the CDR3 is TGTGCCAGCAGCCCATTCCCCGGACTTAACACTGAAGCTTTCTTT.

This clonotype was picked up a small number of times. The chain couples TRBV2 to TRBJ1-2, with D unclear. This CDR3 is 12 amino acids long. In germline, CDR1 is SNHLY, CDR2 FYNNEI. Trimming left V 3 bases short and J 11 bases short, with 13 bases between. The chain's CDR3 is CASSDLGASYTF. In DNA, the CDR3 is TGTGCCAGCAGTGACTTGGGAGCATCGTACACCTTC.

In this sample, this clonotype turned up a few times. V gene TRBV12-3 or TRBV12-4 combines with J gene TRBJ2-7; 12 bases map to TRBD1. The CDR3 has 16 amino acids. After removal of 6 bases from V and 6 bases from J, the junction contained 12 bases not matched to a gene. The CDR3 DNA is TGTGCCAGCAGCCCCACCGGGACAGGGGGCTTTGGCGAGCAGTACTTC. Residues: CASSPTGTGGFGEQYF.

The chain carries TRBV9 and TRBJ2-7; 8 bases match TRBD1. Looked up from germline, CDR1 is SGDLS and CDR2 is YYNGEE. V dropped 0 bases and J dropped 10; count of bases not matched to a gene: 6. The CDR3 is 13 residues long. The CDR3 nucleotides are TGTGCCAGCAGCGTAGCAGGGCAGGGGGCCCAGTACTTC. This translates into CASSVAGQGAQYF.

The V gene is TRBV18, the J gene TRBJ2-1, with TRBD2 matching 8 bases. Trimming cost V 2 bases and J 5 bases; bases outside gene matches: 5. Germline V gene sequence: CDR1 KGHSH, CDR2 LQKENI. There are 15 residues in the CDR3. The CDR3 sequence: CASSPSGRVNNEQFF. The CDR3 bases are TGTGCCAGCTCACCAAGCGGGAGAGTCAACAATGAGCAGTTCTTC. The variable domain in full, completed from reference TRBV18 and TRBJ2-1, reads NAGVMQNPRHLVRRRGQEARLRCSPMKGHSHVYWYRQLPEEGLKFMVYLQKENIIDESGMPKERFSAEFPKEGPSILRIQQVVRGDSAAYFCASSPSGRVNNEQFFGPGTRLTVL.

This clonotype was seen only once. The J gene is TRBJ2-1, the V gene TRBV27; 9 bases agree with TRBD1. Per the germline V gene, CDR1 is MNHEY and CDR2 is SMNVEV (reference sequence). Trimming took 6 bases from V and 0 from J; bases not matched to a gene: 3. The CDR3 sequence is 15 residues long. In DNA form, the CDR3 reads TGTGCCAGCAGGAGGGACAGGGCCTCCTACAATGAGCAGTTCTTC. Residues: CASRRDRASYNEQFF.

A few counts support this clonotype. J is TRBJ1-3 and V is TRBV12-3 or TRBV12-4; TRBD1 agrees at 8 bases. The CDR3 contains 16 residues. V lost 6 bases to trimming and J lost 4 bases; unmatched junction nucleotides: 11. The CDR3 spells CASSTDRGSFGNTIYF. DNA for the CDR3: TGTGCCAGCAGCACCGACAGGGGTTCGTTCGGAAACACCATATATTTT.

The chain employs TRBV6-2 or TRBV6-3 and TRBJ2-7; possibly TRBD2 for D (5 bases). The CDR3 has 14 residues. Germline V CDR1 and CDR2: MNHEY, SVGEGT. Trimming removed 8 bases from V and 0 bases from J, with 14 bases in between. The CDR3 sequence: CASLGGPSSYEQYF. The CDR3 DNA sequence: TGTGCCAGCCTCGGCGGGCCTAGCTCCTACGAGCAGTACTTC.

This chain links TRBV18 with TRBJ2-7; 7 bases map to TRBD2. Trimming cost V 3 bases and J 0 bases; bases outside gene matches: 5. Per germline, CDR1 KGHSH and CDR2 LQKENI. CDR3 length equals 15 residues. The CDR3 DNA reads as TGTGCCAGCTCACCCACTAGCGAAGCCTCCTACGAGCAGTACTTC. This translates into CASSPTSEASYEQYF.

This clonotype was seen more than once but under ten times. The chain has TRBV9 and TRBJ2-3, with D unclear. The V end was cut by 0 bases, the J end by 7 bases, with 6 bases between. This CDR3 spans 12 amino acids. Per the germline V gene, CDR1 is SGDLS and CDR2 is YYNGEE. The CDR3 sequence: CASSVEGNTQYF. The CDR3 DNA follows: TGTGCCAGCAGCGTAGAGGGAAATACGCAGTATTTT.

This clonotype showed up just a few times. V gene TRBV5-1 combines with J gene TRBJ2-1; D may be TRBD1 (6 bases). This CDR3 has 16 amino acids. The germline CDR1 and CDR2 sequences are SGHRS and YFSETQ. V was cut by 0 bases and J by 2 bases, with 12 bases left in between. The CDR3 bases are TGCGCCAGCAGCTTGGACTTCAGGACAGCCTACAATGAGCAGTTCTTC. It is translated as CASSLDFRTAYNEQFF.

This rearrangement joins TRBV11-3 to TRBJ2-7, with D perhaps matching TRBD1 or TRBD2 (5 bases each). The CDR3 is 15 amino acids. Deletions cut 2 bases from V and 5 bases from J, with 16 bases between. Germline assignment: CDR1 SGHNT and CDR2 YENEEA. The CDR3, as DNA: TGTGCCAGCAGCTTAATTGGGGCAGGGAGAGACGAGCAGTACTTC. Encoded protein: CASSLIGAGRDEQYF.

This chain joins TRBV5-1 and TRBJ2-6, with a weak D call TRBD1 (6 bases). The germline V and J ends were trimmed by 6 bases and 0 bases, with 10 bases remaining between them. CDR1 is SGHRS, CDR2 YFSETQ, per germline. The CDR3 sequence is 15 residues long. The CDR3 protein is CASTRGSSGANVLTF. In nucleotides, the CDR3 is TGCGCCAGCACAAGGGGGAGCTCTGGGGCCAACGTCCTGACTTTC.

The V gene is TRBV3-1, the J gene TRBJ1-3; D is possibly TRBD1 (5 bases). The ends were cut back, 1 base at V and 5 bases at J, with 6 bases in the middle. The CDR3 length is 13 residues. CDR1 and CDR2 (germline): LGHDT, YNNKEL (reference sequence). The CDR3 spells CASSQVDRNTIYF. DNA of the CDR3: TGTGCCAGCAGCCAAGTGGACAGAAACACCATATATTTT.

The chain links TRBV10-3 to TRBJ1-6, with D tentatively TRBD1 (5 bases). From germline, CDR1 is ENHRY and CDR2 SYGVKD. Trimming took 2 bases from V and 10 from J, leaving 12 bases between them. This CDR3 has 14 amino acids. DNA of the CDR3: TGTGCCATCAGTGAGCCGGGACCCAAGTCACCCCTCCACTTT. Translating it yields CAISEPGPKSPLHF.

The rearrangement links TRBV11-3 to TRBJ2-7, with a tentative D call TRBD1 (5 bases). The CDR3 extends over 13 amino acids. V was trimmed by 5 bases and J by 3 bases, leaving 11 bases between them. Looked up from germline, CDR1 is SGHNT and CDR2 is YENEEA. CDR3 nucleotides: TGTGCCAGCAGCCCAGTGGACATCTACGAGCAGTACTTC. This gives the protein CASSPVDIYEQYF.

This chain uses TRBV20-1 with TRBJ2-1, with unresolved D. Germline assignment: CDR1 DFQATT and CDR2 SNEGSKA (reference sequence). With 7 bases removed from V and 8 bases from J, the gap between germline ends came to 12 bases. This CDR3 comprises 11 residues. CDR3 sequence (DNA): TGCAGTGGGAGATGGCTGGATGAGCAGTTCTTC. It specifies CSGRWLDEQFF.

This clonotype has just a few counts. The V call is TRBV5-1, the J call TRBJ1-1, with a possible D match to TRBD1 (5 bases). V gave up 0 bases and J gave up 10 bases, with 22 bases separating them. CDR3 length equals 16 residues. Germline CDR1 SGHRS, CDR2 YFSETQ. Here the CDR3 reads CASSLGGSDRSERAFF. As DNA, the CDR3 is TGCGCCAGCAGCTTGGGGGGGTCGGACCGCTCCGAGAGAGCTTTCTTT.